The following is a T cell receptor (beta chain) sequence with its context. The trim removed 3 bases at V and 4 bases at J, leaving 6 bases unmatched. This CDR3 region has 15 residues. Germline V gives CDR1 LGHDT, CDR2 YNNKEL (reference sequence). This specimen comes from a study of T cell responses to AZD1222 COVID-19 vaccine. Assay used: immunoSEQ multiplex PCR; TCRdb lists only in-frame clones, some missing. The sample has 150,000 to 200,000 clones, more than 85% seen once. Sequencing was performed on peripheral blood, taken on day 0 of AZD1222 vaccination. The sequence derives from an adult in good health. V and J are TRBV3-1 (or the pseudogene TRBV3-2) and TRBJ1-1, with 9 bases lining up with TRBD1. The CDR3: CASSHSGTGSTEAFF. The CDR3 DNA reads as TGTGCCAGCAGCCATTCCGGGACAGGGAGCACTGAAGCTTTCTTT.